This passage covers 11 T cell receptor beta chains from one sample sequenced in a study of cytomegalovirus exposure and HLA in healthy donors. Sequencing used immunoSEQ multiplex PCR; TCRdb keeps in-frame clones, though not all of them. The sample has fewer than 85,000 clones; about 87% are singletons. Source material: PBMCs. These receptor sequences come from a woman in her late teens or twenties in good health and CMV-seropositive.

V and J are TRBV6-1 and TRBJ2-3; 7 bases agree with TRBD2. Germline loops: CDR1 MNHNS, CDR2 SASEGT. The CDR3 runs 15 residues. V lost 3 bases to trimming and J lost 4 bases; unmatched junction nucleotides: 7. Written as DNA, the CDR3 is TGTGCCAGCAGTGATTTGGGCGGGAGTTCAGATACGCAGTATTTT. As protein: CASSDLGGSSDTQYF.

This chain uses TRBV28 with TRBJ2-3; D remains unclear. In germline, CDR1 is MDHEN, CDR2 SYDVKM. V lost 2 bases and J lost 0, with 3 bases in between. The CDR3 is 13 amino acids. CDR3: CASSLTSTDTQYF. CDR3 nucleotide sequence: TGTGCCAGCAGTTTAACTAGCACAGATACGCAGTATTTT.

This clone has just a few counts. The rearrangement joins TRBV4-2 to TRBJ1-6, with TRBD1 matching 8 bases. This CDR3 has 14 residues. The germline V gene has CDR1 LGHNA and CDR2 YNFKEQ. J was trimmed by 11 bases and V by 1 base; bases with no gene match: 4. The CDR3 sequence: CASSQGDRGAPLHF. The CDR3 DNA is TGTGCCAGCAGCCAAGGAGACAGGGGAGCACCCCTCCACTTT.

This chain connects TRBV9 to TRBJ1-5; 7 bases line up with TRBD1. Per germline, CDR1 SGDLS and CDR2 YYNGEE. The length of the CDR3 is 17 residues. V shed 0 bases and J 4 bases; nucleotides not matched to a gene: 10. In DNA, the CDR3 is TGTGCCAGCAGCGTAGCTAGATGGAGGGGGCCTAATCAGCCCCAGCATTTT. Protein product: CASSVARWRGPNQPQHF.

The chain is built from TRBV7-6 and TRBJ2-1; D is unresolved. The V gene's germline CDR1 is SGHVS and CDR2 FNYEAQ. This CDR3 is built from 12 residues. The ends were cut back, 5 bases at V and 9 bases at J, with 11 bases in the middle. The CDR3 nucleotides are TGTGCCAGCAGCCCCCCCATGGCTGAGCAGTTCTTC. As protein: CASSPPMAEQFF.

V and J are TRBV7-8 and TRBJ2-5; 10 nucleotides align to TRBD1. The V gene's germline CDR1 is SGHVS and CDR2 FQNEAQ. V lost 4 bases, J lost 4 bases, and 12 bases stayed unmatched. The CDR3 spans 17 residues. The CDR3 region is CASSSAAVTGGRETQYF. DNA of the CDR3: TGTGCCAGCAGCTCGGCTGCGGTGACAGGGGGCCGAGAGACCCAGTACTTC.

The chain combines TRBV2 with TRBJ2-7, with TRBD1 as a possible D gene (5 bases). The CDR3 spans 17 residues. Looked up from germline, CDR1 is SNHLY and CDR2 is FYNNEI. V was pared by 0 bases and J by 1 base, with 16 bases between. The CDR3 is CASSEAASSRVSYEQYF. The CDR3 DNA reads as TGTGCCAGCAGTGAAGCTGCCAGTTCCAGGGTTTCCTACGAGCAGTACTTC.

The rearrangement links TRBV9 to TRBJ2-6, with D possibly TRBD2 on 6 matching bases. This CDR3 contains 14 residues. Trimming left V 3 bases short and J 2 bases short, with 6 bases between. Germline V lookup: CDR1 SGDLS, CDR2 YYNGEE. The CDR3 is CASSGRAGANVLTF. The DNA of the CDR3 is TGTGCCAGCAGCGGGAGGGCTGGGGCCAACGTCCTGACTTTC.

The chain is built from TRBV7-9 and TRBJ1-2; D gene unclear. Germline V gene lookup returns CDR1 SEHNR and CDR2 FQNEAQ (reference sequence). The CDR3 is 16 amino acids. The V end lost 5 bases, the J end lost 0 bases, and 16 bases lay between the germline ends. Here the CDR3 DNA reads TGTGCCAGCAGCCCTACAACAGCACAAACTAACTATGGCTACACCTTC. It codes for CASSPTTAQTNYGYTF.

The genes are TRBV7-9 and TRBJ2-2; D gene ambiguous. This CDR3 comprises 17 residues. Germline CDR1 reads SEHNR; CDR2 reads FQNEAQ (reference sequence). Trimming stripped 1 base from V and 1 base from J, with 13 bases between. The CDR3 nucleotides read TGTGCCAGCAGCTTAGATAAGTCTGCCGGGAACACCGGGGAGCTGTTTTTT. Its translation: CASSLDKSAGNTGELFF.

The chain carries TRBV29-1 and TRBJ1-2, with D unclear. V dropped 2 bases and J dropped 7 bases, with 8 bases sitting between them. The CDR3 runs to 11 residues. CDR1 SQVTM and CDR2 ANQGSEA come from the germline V gene. The CDR3 here is CSVEFGVGYTF. CDR3 sequence (DNA): TGCAGCGTTGAATTCGGGGTTGGCTACACCTTC.